This passage covers 18 T cell receptor beta chains from one sample sequenced in a study of monozygotic twins with inflammatory bowel disease. Reprocessing the 5' RACE reads, TCRdb reports a single entry for every CDR3 protein and omits DNA. The listing records a few hundred thousand distinct CDR3 sequences. Source material: blood. The receptors were gathered from a human donor with ulcerative colitis or Crohn's disease, or a healthy co-twin of an affected twin (not recorded which).

The chain joins TRBV5-1 to TRBJ2-3; the D call of TRBD2 rests on TCRdb alone, since no DNA is present to check it. The CDR3 covers 13 residues. From germline, CDR1 is SGHRS and CDR2 YFSETQ. The CDR3 spells CASSREADHTQYF.

The rearrangement joins TRBV28 to TRBJ1-4. The CDR3 runs to 12 residues. Germline CDR1 MDHEN, CDR2 SYDVKM. CDR3 amino acids: CASSLPQEPINF.

The V and J genes are TRBV27 and TRBJ1-2. The CDR3 sequence is 15 residues long. Germline values: CDR1 MNHEY, CDR2 SMNVEV (reference sequence). The CDR3 region is CASSIMEPANYGYTF.

V gene TRBV6-2 or TRBV6-3 combines with J gene TRBJ2-5. Per the germline V gene, CDR1 is MNHEY and CDR2 is SVGEGT. The CDR3 has 14 amino acids. CDR3 in amino acids: CASSYLGYQETQYF.

The V call is TRBV5-1, the J call TRBJ2-1; lacking DNA, the TRBD2 call made by TCRdb goes unchecked. Germline CDR1 and CDR2: SGHRS and YFSETQ. The CDR3 is 19 amino acids. CDR3 sequence: CASSLEGVAGGQEEREQFF.

Here the CDR3 reads CASSPRWATTQETQYF. The V call is TRBV2, the J call TRBJ2-5. Germline CDR1 is SNHLY and CDR2 is FYNNEI. The CDR3 totals 16 residues.

V usage is TRBV25-1 and J usage is TRBJ2-7; TCRdb picks TRBD1, but there is no DNA to check that call. The CDR3 runs 15 residues. Per germline, CDR1 MGHDK and CDR2 SYGVNS. CDR3: CASSEWKPGSYEQYF.

The V gene is TRBV4-3, the J gene TRBJ2-1; TCRdb's D gene call, TRBD1, goes unchecked for lack of DNA. The germline CDR1 and CDR2 sequences are LGHNA and YSLEER. This CDR3 is 15 amino acids long. CDR3 sequence: CASSQDTGNGNEQFF.

The CDR3 spells CASRQGLVQSSVETQYF. The V call is TRBV7-9, the J call TRBJ2-5; TCRdb designates TRBD2, a call that cannot be tested without DNA. The CDR3 consists of 17 residues. Germline V gene sequence: CDR1 SEHNR, CDR2 FQNEAQ (reference sequence).

The chain recombines TRBV3-1 with TRBJ1-1; lacking DNA, the TRBD1 call made by TCRdb goes unchecked. The CDR3 length is 13 residues. Germline V gene lookup returns CDR1 LGHDT and CDR2 YNNKEL (reference sequence). Here the CDR3 reads CASSQAGGREAFF.

This sequence joins TRBV29-1 and TRBJ2-3; the TCRdb D gene call, TRBD1, has no DNA to confirm it. CDR3 length equals 14 residues. The germline gives CDR1 SQVTM, CDR2 ANQGSEA. CDR3 loop: CSIRPRGRRDTQYF.

This sequence joins TRBV4-3 and TRBJ2-2; TCRdb picks TRBD2, but there is no DNA to check that call. CDR1 and CDR2 from the germline V gene are LGHNA and YSLEER. The length of the CDR3 is 14 residues. The CDR3 loop is CASSPGTKAGELFF.

The chain couples TRBV3-1 to TRBJ2-1; TCRdb's D call, TRBD2, is unchecked because there is no DNA. Germline V gene lookup returns CDR1 LGHDT and CDR2 YNNKEL (reference sequence). The CDR3 is 14 residues long. CDR3 residues: CASSQDNLAGLLLF.

This rearrangement joins TRBV7-9 to TRBJ2-1; TCRdb indicates TRBD1, and absent DNA this call remains unverified. The CDR3 covers 16 residues. The germline V gene has CDR1 SEHNR and CDR2 FQNEAQ (reference sequence). The CDR3 here is CASSPTRAGGQGEQFF.

The V call is TRBV5-6, the J call TRBJ2-5; the D call of TRBD2 rests on TCRdb alone, since no DNA is present to check it. CDR1 is SGHDT, CDR2 YYEEEE, per germline. The CDR3 consists of 15 residues. CDR3 loop: CASSLFSSGEETQYF.

The V and J genes are TRBV11-2 and TRBJ2-3; TCRdb's D gene call, TRBD1, goes unchecked for lack of DNA. The CDR3 runs to 14 residues. The germline V gene has CDR1 SGHAT and CDR2 FQNNGV. CDR3 region: CASSLAPTGVGQYF.

The genes are TRBV7-9 and TRBJ2-5; TCRdb's D call, TRBD2, is unchecked because there is no DNA. Looked up from germline, CDR1 is SEHNR and CDR2 is FQNEAQ (reference sequence). This CDR3 is built from 15 residues. CDR3 sequence: CASTPGLAGGETQYF.

The CDR3 protein is CASSQGEKYQETQYF. The V and J genes are TRBV4-2 and TRBJ2-5; TCRdb reports TRBD1, a call that lacks DNA to check it against. This CDR3 spans 15 amino acids. In germline, CDR1 is LGHNA, CDR2 YNFKEQ.